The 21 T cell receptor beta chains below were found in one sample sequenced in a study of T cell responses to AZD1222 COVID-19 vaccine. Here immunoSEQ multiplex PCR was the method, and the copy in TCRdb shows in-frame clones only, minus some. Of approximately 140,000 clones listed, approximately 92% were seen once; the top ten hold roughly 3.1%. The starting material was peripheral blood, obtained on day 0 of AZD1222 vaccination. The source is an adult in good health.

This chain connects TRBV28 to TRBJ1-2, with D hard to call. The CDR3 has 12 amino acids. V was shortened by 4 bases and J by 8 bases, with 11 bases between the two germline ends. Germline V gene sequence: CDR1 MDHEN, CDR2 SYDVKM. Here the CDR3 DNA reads TGTGCCAGCAGTTACGGCATTCGGGGCTACACCTTC. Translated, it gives CASSYGIRGYTF.

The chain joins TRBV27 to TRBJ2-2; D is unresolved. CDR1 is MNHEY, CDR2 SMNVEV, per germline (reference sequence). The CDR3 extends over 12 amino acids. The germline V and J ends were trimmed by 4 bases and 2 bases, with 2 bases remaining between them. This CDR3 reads CASSYNTGELFF. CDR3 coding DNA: TGTGCCAGCAGTTATAACACCGGGGAGCTGTTTTTT.

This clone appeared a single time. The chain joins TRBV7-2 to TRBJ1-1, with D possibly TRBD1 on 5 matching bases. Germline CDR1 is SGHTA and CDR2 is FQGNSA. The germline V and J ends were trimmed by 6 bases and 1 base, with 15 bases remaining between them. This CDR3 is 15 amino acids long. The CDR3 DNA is TGTGCCAGCAGGTCGATTGGGCAGGGGAACACTGAAGCTTTCTTT. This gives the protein CASRSIGQGNTEAFF.

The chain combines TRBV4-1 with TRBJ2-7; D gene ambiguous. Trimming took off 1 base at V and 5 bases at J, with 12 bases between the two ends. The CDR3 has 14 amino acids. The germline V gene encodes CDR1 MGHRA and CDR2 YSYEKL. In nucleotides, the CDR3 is TGCGCCAGCAGCCAAGTTATCCGCCACCACGAGCAGTACTTC. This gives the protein CASSQVIRHHEQYF.

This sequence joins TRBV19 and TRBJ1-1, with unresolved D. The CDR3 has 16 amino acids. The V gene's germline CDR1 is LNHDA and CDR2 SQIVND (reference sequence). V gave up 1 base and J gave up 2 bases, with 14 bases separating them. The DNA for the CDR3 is TGTGCCAGTAGTATAGGTGTCGGAACGACAAACACTGAAGCTTTCTTT. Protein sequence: CASSIGVGTTNTEAFF.

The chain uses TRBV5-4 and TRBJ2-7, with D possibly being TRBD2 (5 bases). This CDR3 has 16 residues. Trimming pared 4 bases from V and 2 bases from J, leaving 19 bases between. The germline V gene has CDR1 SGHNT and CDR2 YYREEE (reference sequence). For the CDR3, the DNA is TGTGCCAGCAGCCTTGGCGTGAGAGGGAGTCCCTACGAGCAGTACTTC. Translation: CASSLGVRGSPYEQYF.

In DNA form, the CDR3 reads TGTGCCCGAGGACAGGTTAACTATGGCTACACCTTC. Translating it yields CARGQVNYGYTF. The chain is built from TRBV30 and TRBJ1-2; 7 positions match TRBD1. V dropped 8 bases and J dropped 1; count of bases not matched to a gene: 4. There are 12 residues in the CDR3. CDR1 is GTSNPN, CDR2 SVGIG, per germline (reference sequence).

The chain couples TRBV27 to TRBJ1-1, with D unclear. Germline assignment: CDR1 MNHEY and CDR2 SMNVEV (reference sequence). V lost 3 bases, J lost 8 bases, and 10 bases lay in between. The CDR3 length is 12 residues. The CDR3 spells CASSFPDSEAFF. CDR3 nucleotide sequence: TGTGCCAGCAGTTTCCCCGACTCAGAAGCTTTCTTT.

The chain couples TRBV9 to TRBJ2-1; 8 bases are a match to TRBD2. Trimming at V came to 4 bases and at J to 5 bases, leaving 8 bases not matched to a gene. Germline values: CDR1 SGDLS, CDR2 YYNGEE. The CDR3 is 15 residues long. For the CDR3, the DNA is TGTGCCAGCAGCCTCCGGGAGGGCACCCACAATGAGCAGTTCTTC. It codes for CASSLREGTHNEQFF.

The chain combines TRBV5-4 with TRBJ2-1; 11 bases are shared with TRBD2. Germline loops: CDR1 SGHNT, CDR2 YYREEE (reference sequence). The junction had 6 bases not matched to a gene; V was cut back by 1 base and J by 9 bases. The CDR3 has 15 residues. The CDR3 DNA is TGTGCCAGCAGCTTGAAACTAGCGGGAGTTACTGAGCAGTTCTTC. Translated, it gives CASSLKLAGVTEQFF.

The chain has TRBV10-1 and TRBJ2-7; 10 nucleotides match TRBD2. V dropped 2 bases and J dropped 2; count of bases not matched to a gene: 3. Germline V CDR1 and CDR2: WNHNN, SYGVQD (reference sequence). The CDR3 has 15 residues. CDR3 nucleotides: TGCGCCAGCAGTGAGCTAGCGGGAGTACCCTACGAGCAGTACTTC. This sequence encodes CASSELAGVPYEQYF.

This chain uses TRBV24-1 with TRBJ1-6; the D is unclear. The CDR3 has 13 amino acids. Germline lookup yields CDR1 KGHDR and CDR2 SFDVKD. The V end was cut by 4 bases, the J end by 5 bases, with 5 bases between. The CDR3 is CATSDLNNSPLHF. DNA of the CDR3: TGTGCCACCAGTGACCTGAATAATTCACCCCTCCACTTT.

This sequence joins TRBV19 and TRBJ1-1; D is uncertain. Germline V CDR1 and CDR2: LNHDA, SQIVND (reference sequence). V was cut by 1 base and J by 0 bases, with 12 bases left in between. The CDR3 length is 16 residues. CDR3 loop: CASSIAVGGMNTEAFF. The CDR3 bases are TGTGCCAGTAGTATAGCTGTGGGCGGGATGAACACTGAAGCTTTCTTT.

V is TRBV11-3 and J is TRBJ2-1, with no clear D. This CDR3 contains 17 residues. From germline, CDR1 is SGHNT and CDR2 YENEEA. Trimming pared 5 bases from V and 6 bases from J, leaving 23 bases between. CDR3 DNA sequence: TGTGCCAGCAGCCCTGGGCTCCGGGCTCTCATAGGCAATGAGCAGTTCTTC. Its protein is CASSPGLRALIGNEQFF.

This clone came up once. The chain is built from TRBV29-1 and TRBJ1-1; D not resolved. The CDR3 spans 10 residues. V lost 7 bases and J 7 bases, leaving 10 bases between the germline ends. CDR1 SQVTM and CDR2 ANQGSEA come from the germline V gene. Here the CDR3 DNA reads TGCAGCGCCCGGAAGGGTGAAGCTTTCTTT. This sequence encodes CSARKGEAFF.

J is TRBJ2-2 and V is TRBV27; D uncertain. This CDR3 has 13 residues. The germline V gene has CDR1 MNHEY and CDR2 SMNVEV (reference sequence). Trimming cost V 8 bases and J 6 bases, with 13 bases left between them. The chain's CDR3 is CASRPTRSGELFF. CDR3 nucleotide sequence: TGTGCCAGCCGACCGACGAGGTCCGGGGAGCTGTTTTTT.

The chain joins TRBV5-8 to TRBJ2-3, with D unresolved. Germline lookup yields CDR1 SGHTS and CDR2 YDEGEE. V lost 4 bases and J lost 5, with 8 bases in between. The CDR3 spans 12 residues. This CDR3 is CASSLLRDTQYF. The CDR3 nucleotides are TGTGCCAGCAGCCTTCTACGAGATACGCAGTATTTT.

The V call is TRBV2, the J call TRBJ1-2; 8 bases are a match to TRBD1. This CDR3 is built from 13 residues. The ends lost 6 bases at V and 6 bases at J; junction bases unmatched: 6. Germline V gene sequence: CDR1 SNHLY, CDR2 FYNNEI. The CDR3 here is CASSGQGGNGYTF. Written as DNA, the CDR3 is TGTGCCAGCAGCGGACAGGGTGGGAATGGCTACACCTTC. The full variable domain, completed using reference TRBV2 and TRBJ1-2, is EPEVTQTPSHQVTQMGQEVILRCVPISNHLYFYWYRQILGQKVEFLVSFYNNEISEKSEIFDDQFSVERPDGSNFTLKIRSTKLEDSAMYFCASSGQGGNGYTFGSGTRLTVV.

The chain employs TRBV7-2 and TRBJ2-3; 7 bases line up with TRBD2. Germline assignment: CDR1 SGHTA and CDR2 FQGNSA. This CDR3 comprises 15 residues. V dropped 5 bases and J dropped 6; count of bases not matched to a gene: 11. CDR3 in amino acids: CASSRGVLGADTQYF. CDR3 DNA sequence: TGTGCCAGCAGCCGGGGGGTGCTAGGCGCGGATACGCAGTATTTT. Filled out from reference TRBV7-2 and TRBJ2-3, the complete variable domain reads GAGVSQSPSNKVTEKGKDVELRCDPISGHTALYWYRQSLGQGLEFLIYFQGNSAPDKSGLPSDRFSAERTGGSVSTLTIQRTQQEDSAVYLCASSRGVLGADTQYFGPGTRLTVL.

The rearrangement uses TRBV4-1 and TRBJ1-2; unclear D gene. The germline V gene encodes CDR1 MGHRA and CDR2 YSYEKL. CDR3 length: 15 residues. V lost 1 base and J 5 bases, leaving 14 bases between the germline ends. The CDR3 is CASSQGYGSIYGYTF. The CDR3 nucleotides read TGCGCCAGCAGCCAAGGTTACGGCAGTATATATGGCTACACCTTC.

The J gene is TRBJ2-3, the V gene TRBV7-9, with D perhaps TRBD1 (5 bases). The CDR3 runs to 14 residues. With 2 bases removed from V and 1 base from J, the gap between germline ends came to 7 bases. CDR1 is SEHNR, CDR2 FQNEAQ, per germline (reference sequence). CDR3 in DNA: TGTGCCAGCAGCTTAATACAGGGCACAGATACGCAGTATTTT. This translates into CASSLIQGTDTQYF.